This T cell receptor (beta chain) was identified in a study of Ad26.COV2.S vaccination and SARS-CoV-2 variants. In the study overall: COV1001, an Ad26.COV2.S trial, supplied this vaccine-arm donor.

Treatment denoted: about 20 received Ad26.COV2.S at low or high dose, single or two shots; five or six received placebo; per-sample allocation not given. Collection of samples fell on day 63 after the first vaccine or placebo injection. Data came from immunoSEQ multiplex PCR; TCRdb stores just in-frame clones and leaves some out. This sample has 380,000 or so clones, with about four fifths found just once. The source material was peripheral blood, sampled in a trial of Ad26.COV2.S vaccine versus placebo. This sequence originates from a person aged 18-60 years who received the Ad26.COV2.S COVID-19 vaccine or a placebo.

CDR3 protein: CATSKLIETQYF. The CDR3 nucleotides are TGTGCCACCTCGAAGCTAATAGAGACCCAGTACTTC. The chain joins TRBV6-5 to TRBJ2-5; D is uncertain. Germline assignment: CDR1 MNHEY and CDR2 SVGAGI. Trimming removed 10 bases at V and 4 bases at J, with 13 bases between. The CDR3 consists of 12 residues.